Shown below are 18 T cell receptor beta chains from a single sample sequenced in a study of blood T cells in healthy people across ages (dated by TCRdb to the mid-2010s). The library relied on 5' RACE. TCRdb shows the sequencer as Illumina HiSeq 2500. A second PCR of about 6 to 12 cycles was performed with a sample-barcoded 5' primer and a J-beta primer mix. TCRdb trimmed public reads at Q25 via fastp, called clones via MiXCR and kept in-frame beta chains. Rows merge per CDR3 protein into single entries with the most common DNA and genes. The sample table records over 1,300,000 distinct CDR3 sequences; roughly 60% of these occur just once. The ten largest make up 6.5% to 8.5% of the sample. The sequencing input was blood. These TCRs come from a young man in good health.

The chain carries TRBV27 and TRBJ2-6; D might be TRBD1 or TRBD2, each matching 5 bases. Deletions cut 0 bases from V and 0 bases from J, with 12 bases between. The CDR3 is 18 amino acids. Per germline, CDR1 MNHEY and CDR2 SMNVEV (reference sequence). The chain's CDR3 is CASSLSGPLISGANVLTF. DNA of the CDR3: TGTGCCAGCAGTTTATCGGGACCTCTAATCTCTGGGGCCAACGTCCTGACTTTC. Combining the CDR3 with reference TRBV27 and TRBJ2-6 gives the whole variable domain EAQVTQNPRYLITVTGKKLTVTCSQNMNHEYMSWYRQDPGLGLRQIYYSMNVEVTDKGDVPEGYKVSRKEKRNFPLILESPSPNQTSLYFCASSLSGPLISGANVLTFGAGSRLTVL.

This chain links TRBV4-1 with TRBJ1-1, with no clear D. There are 14 residues in the CDR3. Germline CDR1 is MGHRA and CDR2 is YSYEKL. V gave up 2 bases and J gave up 5 bases, with 12 bases separating them. The CDR3 protein is CASSQRRAGTEAFF. The CDR3 coding sequence is TGCGCCAGCAGCCAAAGGAGGGCCGGGACTGAAGCTTTCTTT.

The V gene is TRBV12-3 or TRBV12-4, the J gene TRBJ2-3; a possible D gene is TRBD1 (6 bases). The CDR3 has 14 residues. The ends were cut back, 6 bases at V and 2 bases at J, with 12 bases in the middle. In DNA form, the CDR3 reads TGTGCCAGCAGCCACGACAGGAACACAGATACGCAGTATTTT. Protein sequence: CASSHDRNTDTQYF.

This chain uses TRBV4-2 with TRBJ2-6; either TRBD1 or TRBD2 may supply D (6 bases each). The V gene's germline CDR1 is LGHNA and CDR2 YNFKEQ. The CDR3 spans 17 residues. The ends were cut back, 0 bases at V and 2 bases at J, with 11 bases in the middle. In DNA form, the CDR3 reads TGTGCCAGCAGCCAAGATCGGGGGCGAGCTGGGGCCAACGTCCTGACTTTC. It is translated as CASSQDRGRAGANVLTF.

This chain joins TRBV5-5 and TRBJ2-7; 8 bases are shared with TRBD2. The CDR3 loop spans 14 amino acids. The V segment lost 2 bases and the J segment 5 bases; nucleotides outside the gene matches: 6. Germline CDR1 reads SGHKS; CDR2 reads YYEKEE (reference sequence). The CDR3 DNA is TGTGCCAGCAGCTTTGGAGCGGGAGCCGACGAGCAGTACTTC. Protein product: CASSFGAGADEQYF.

V usage is TRBV28 and J usage is TRBJ2-1; 10 nucleotides agree with TRBD1. With 4 bases clipped from V and 7 bases from J, the junction kept 7 bases outside the gene matches. The CDR3 is 15 amino acids. Germline CDR1 MDHEN, CDR2 SYDVKM. The CDR3 protein is CASSSPGQGRNEQFF. CDR3 bases: TGTGCCAGCAGTTCCCCGGGACAGGGGAGAAATGAGCAGTTCTTC.

CDR3 amino acids: CASSLDRDNSPLHF. CDR3 nucleotide sequence: TGTGCCAGCAGCTTGGACAGGGATAATTCACCCCTCCACTTT. V is TRBV7-9 and J is TRBJ1-6, with 8 bases identical to TRBD1. V was clipped by 3 bases and J by 5 bases; unmatched bases: 0. CDR3 length: 14 residues. Germline loops: CDR1 SEHNR, CDR2 FQNEAQ (reference sequence).

The CDR3 loop is CASSYQRANREKLFF. CDR3 in DNA: TGTGCCAGCAGTTATCAGAGGGCGAACAGGGAAAAACTGTTTTTT. This chain connects TRBV6-5 to TRBJ1-4; D perhaps matches TRBD1 (5 bases). Trimming cost V 3 bases and J 8 bases, with 16 bases left between them. Germline CDR1 is MNHEY and CDR2 is SVGAGI. This CDR3 has 15 residues.

The V gene is TRBV20-1, the J gene TRBJ2-7, with TRBD2 matching 9 bases. Germline-derived CDR1 and CDR2 are DFQATT and SNEGSKA (reference sequence). V was pared by 6 bases and J by 4 bases, with 10 bases of the junction left unmatched. The CDR3 is made up of 14 amino acids. The CDR3 loop reads CSATTSGGAYEQYF. DNA of the CDR3: TGCAGTGCAACGACTAGCGGAGGGGCTTACGAGCAGTACTTC.

The count of this clonotype is one. J is TRBJ1-2 and V is TRBV5-1; tentative D call: TRBD1 (6 bases). CDR1 is SGHRS, CDR2 YFSETQ, per germline. Deletions cut 4 bases from V and 0 bases from J, with 13 bases between. This CDR3 has 15 residues. CDR3 bases: TGCGCCAGCAGCAGTCAGGGGCAGACTAACTATGGCTACACCTTC. Its protein product is CASSSQGQTNYGYTF.

The V and J genes are TRBV9 and TRBJ1-6, with 7 positions matching TRBD1. This CDR3 spans 13 amino acids. The germline CDR1 and CDR2 sequences are SGDLS and YYNGEE. V shed 4 bases, J shed 8 bases, and the junction held 3 bases outside the gene matches. CDR3 in DNA: TGTGCCAGCAGCTACGACAGGGATTCACCCCTCCACTTT. Amino acids: CASSYDRDSPLHF.

CDR3 protein: CASSYSGGPPSTDTQYF. The CDR3 DNA sequence: TGTGCCAGCAGTTACTCAGGGGGACCACCGAGCACAGATACGCAGTATTTT. The chain uses TRBV6-2 or TRBV6-3 and TRBJ2-3, with D possibly TRBD1 on 6 matching bases. This CDR3 has 17 amino acids. Germline values: CDR1 MNHEY, CDR2 SVGEGT. V lost 0 bases and J lost 0, with 13 bases in between.

This chain links TRBV10-3 with TRBJ2-7; a possible D gene is TRBD1 (5 bases). Trimming left V 2 bases short and J 0 bases short, with 8 bases between. This CDR3 is 14 amino acids long. Germline loops: CDR1 ENHRY, CDR2 SYGVKD. The CDR3 spells CAISETGPSYEQYF. CDR3 sequence (DNA): TGTGCCATCAGTGAGACAGGACCCTCCTACGAGCAGTACTTC.

This clonotype was counted a few times. J is TRBJ2-2 and V is TRBV29-1; maybe TRBD2 (5 bases). The CDR3 is 15 residues long. From germline, CDR1 is SQVTM and CDR2 ANQGSEA. V lost 7 bases and J lost 6, with 21 bases in between. The CDR3 DNA reads as TGCAGCGCCGCCGGACTCGTCCGCGATTCCGGGGAGCTGTTTTTT. Encoded protein: CSAAGLVRDSGELFF.

Details on this clonotype: Since a much larger clone is just one base distant, this may be a read error. This chain links TRBV25-1 with TRBJ1-2; D is uncertain. The CDR3 is 11 residues long. The V gene's germline CDR1 is MGHDK and CDR2 SYGVNS. Trimming removed 3 bases from V and 8 bases from J, with 7 bases in between. CDR3: CASSDSRGYTF. For the CDR3, the DNA is TGTGCCAGCAGTGACTCGCGGGGCTACACCTTC.

Here the CDR3 DNA reads TGTGCCAGCAGCTTCGACAGTGGCTCATACGAGCAGTACTTC. Amino acids: CASSFDSGSYEQYF. The chain employs TRBV11-3 and TRBJ2-7; D is possibly TRBD1 (5 bases). CDR1 and CDR2 from the germline V gene are SGHNT and YENEEA. This CDR3 has 14 residues. Trimming removed 3 bases from V and 4 bases from J, with 13 bases in between. The full variable domain, rest sourced from reference TRBV11-3 and TRBJ2-7, is EAGVVQSPRYKIIEKKQPVAFWCNPISGHNTLYWYLQNLGQGPELLIRYENEEAVDDSQLPKDRFSAERLKGVDSTLKIQPAELGDSAVYLCASSFDSGSYEQYFGPGTRLTVT.

V usage is TRBV21-1 and J usage is TRBJ2-3; no DNA check was done on the table's D call, TRBD1. TRBV21-1 is an annotated pseudogene. The CDR3 is 14 amino acids. In DNA, the CDR3 is TGTGCCAGCAGTCCCAACGGGACAGGGGGCTTTCAGTATTTT. This sequence encodes CASSPNGTGGFQYF.

For this clonotype: At one end, the junction sequence differs from germline, possibly due to a read error. The chain combines TRBV4-3 with TRBJ1-4; no clear D gene. Germline CDR1 and CDR2: LGHNA and YSLEER. The CDR3 is made up of 15 amino acids. The CDR3 bases are TGCGTCAGCTCCCTCGGCGGACCGTATAATGAAAAACTGTTTTTT. It codes for CVSSLGGPYNEKLFF.